Shown below are 3 T cell receptor beta chains from a single sample sequenced in a study of control samples from healthy donors and cancer patients. Libraries were prepared by immunoSEQ multiplex PCR; TCRdb keeps only in-frame clonotypes and omits some of them. The sample has some 30,000 clones; around nine tenths are singletons. Source material: formalin-fixed, paraffin-embedded tissue. These receptors all come from a female donor with melanoma.

CDR3 loop: CASSPVYFNEKLFF. DNA of the CDR3: TGTGCCAGCTCACCAGTTTACTTTAATGAAAAACTGTTTTTT. This sequence joins TRBV18 and TRBJ1-4, with D unresolved. The germline V gene has CDR1 KGHSH and CDR2 LQKENI. CDR3 length: 14 residues. V lost 2 bases and J lost 4, with 8 bases in between.

This clone was found once. The chain couples TRBV6-4 to TRBJ2-3; D is possibly TRBD1 or TRBD2 (6 bases each). The V end lost 11 bases, the J end lost 5 bases, and 26 bases lay between the germline ends. In germline, CDR1 is MRHNA, CDR2 SNTAGT. The CDR3 runs 16 residues. CDR3 loop: CASSRQGGGGGDTQYF. The CDR3 DNA sequence: TGTGCCTCCTCCCGGCAAGGAGGGGGTGGGGGAGATACGCAGTATTTT.

The chain combines TRBV19 with TRBJ1-6; D remains unclear. Germline CDR1 reads LNHDA; CDR2 reads SQIVND (reference sequence). V lost 2 bases, J lost 7 bases, and 9 bases lay in between. CDR3 size: 14 residues. The CDR3 DNA sequence: TGTGCCAGTAGTATATTATCGGACAATTCACCCCTCCACTTT. It encodes CASSILSDNSPLHF.